This TCR beta chain was captured by sequencing in a study of cytomegalovirus exposure and HLA in healthy donors. The data were produced by immunoSEQ multiplex PCR, yet TCRdb's version contains in-frame clones alone and is incomplete. The sample includes 150,000 to 200,000 clones, around nine tenths of them seen just once. Study results and caveats: For cytomegalovirus status, the classifier reportedly gave diagnoses with high specificity and sensitivity. Testing in vitro showed a few CMV-associated chains specific for CMV antigens. The authors listed 164 TCR beta chains as cytomegalovirus-associated.

There are 16 residues in the CDR3. Germline assignment: CDR1 KGHSH and CDR2 LQKENI. V shed 0 bases and J shed 3 bases, with 11 bases lying between them. The donors were part of the roughly 130-subject validation cohort, which stood apart from the roughly 680-subject first cohort. Of note for this clone: Its antigen remains unidentified.

The chain is built from TRBV18 and TRBJ2-2; perhaps TRBD1 as D (6 bases). The sequence was collected from a man aged 18 to 29 in good health and CMV-seropositive. The sequenced material came from PBMCs. CDR3 loop: CASSPPGGRDTGELFF. CDR3 DNA sequence: TGTGCCAGCTCACCACCAGGGGGACGGGACACCGGGGAGCTGTTTTTT.